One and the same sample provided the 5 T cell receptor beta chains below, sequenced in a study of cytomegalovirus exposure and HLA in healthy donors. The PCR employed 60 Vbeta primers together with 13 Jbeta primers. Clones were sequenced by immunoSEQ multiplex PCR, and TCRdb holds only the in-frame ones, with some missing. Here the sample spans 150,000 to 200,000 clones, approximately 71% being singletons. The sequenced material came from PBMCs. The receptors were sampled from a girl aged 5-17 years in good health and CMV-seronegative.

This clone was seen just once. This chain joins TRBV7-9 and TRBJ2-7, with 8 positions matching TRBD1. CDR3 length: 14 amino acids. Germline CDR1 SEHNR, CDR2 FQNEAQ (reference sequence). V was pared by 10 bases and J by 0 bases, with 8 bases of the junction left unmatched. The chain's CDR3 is CATSRTGSSYEQYF. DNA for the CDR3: TGTGCCACATCGAGGACAGGGAGCTCCTACGAGCAGTACTTC.

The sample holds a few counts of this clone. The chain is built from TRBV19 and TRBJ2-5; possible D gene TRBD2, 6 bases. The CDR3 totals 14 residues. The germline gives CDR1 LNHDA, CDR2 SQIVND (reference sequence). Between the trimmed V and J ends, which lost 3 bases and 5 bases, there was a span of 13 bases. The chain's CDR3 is CASSIQLAWETQYF. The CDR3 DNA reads TGTGCCAGTAGTATTCAACTAGCTTGGGAGACCCAGTACTTC. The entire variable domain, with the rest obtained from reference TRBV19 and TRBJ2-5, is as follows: DGGITQSPKYLFRKEGQNVTLSCEQNLNHDAMYWYRQDPGQGLRLIYYSQIVNDFQKGDIAEGYSVSREKKESFPLTVTSAQKNPTAFYLCASSIQLAWETQYFGPGTRLLVL.

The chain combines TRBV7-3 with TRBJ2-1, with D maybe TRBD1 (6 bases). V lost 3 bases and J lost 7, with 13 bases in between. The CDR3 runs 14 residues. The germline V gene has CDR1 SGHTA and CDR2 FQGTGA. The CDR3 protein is CASSFGGPTNEQFF. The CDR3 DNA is TGTGCCAGCAGCTTTGGGGGCCCTACAAATGAGCAGTTCTTC.

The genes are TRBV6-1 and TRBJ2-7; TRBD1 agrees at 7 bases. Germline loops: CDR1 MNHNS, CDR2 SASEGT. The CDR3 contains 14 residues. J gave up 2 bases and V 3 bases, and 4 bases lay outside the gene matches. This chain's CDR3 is CASSETGQAYEQYF. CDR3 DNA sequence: TGTGCCAGCAGTGAGACTGGACAGGCCTACGAGCAGTACTTC.

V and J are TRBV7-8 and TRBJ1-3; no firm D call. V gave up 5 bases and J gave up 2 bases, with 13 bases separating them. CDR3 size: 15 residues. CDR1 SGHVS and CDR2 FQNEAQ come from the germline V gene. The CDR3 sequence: CASSAHEGTGNTIYF. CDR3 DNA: TGTGCCAGCAGCGCTCACGAGGGAACTGGAAACACCATATATTTT.